These 24 T cell receptor beta chains were sequenced from one sample in a study of molecular identifiers for immune sequencing clone quantification. A single record per CDR3 protein comes from TCRdb applying MiXCR to the PCR reads. The data show a few hundred thousand distinct CDR3 sequences, with roughly 23% seen just once and about 0.78% held by the top ten. The sample was naive CD8+ T cells from blood, with Jurkat cell RNA spiked in. Subset here: FACS-sorted CD8+CD4-CCR7+CD45RA+ naive T cells. The receptors were gathered from a human donor in good health. Some libraries in this study had Jurkat cell RNA spiked in.

The V gene is TRBV20-1, the J gene TRBJ2-1; tentative D call: TRBD1 (6 bases). CDR1 is DFQATT, CDR2 SNEGSKA, per germline (reference sequence). The CDR3 runs to 14 residues. V shed 7 bases and J shed 3 bases, with 16 bases lying between them. CDR3 sequence reads: CSVGRDNSYNEQFF. CDR3 DNA: TGCAGTGTGGGCCGGGACAATAGCTACAATGAGCAGTTCTTC.

This clonotype has only one observation. The V gene is TRBV2, the J gene TRBJ1-1; weak D call: TRBD1 (6 bases). Germline V gives CDR1 SNHLY, CDR2 FYNNEI. The CDR3 runs to 10 residues. In DNA form, the CDR3 reads TGTACGTCAGGGGACACTGAAGCTTTCTTT. Its translation is CTSGDTEAFF.

The genes are TRBV30 and TRBJ1-1, with D hard to call. Between the trimmed V and J ends, which lost 1 base and 4 bases, there was a span of 10 bases. Germline V CDR1 and CDR2: GTSNPN, SVGIG (reference sequence). CDR3 length equals 13 residues. In nucleotides, the CDR3 is TGTGCCTGGAGTGCCGACTTCAGCACTGAAGCTTTCTTT. Encoded protein: CAWSADFSTEAFF.

This clonotype was seen at least ten times. The chain combines TRBV19 with TRBJ2-2, with D unclear. V lost 7 bases and J 1 base, leaving 7 bases between the germline ends. Germline CDR1 reads LNHDA; CDR2 reads SQIVND (reference sequence). CDR3 length: 13 residues. CDR3 DNA sequence: TGTGCCAGTACTGGACGGAACACCGGGGAGCTGTTTTTT. Protein: CASTGRNTGELFF. Based on the CDR3 plus reference TRBV19 and TRBJ2-2, the full variable domain is DGGITQSPKYLFRKEGQNVTLSCEQNLNHDAMYWYRQDPGQGLRLIYYSQIVNDFQKGDIAEGYSVSREKKESFPLTVTSAQKNPTAFYLCASTGRNTGELFFGEGSRLTVL.

This clonotype occurred many times. The V gene is TRBV7-9, the J gene TRBJ1-5, with D uncertain. CDR3 length: 12 amino acids. Germline CDR1 and CDR2: SEHNR and FQNEAQ (reference sequence). Trimming removed 1 base from V and 5 bases from J, with 3 bases in between. The DNA for the CDR3 is TGTGCCAGCAGCTTAGACCATCAGCCCCAGCATTTT. Protein sequence: CASSLDHQPQHF.

A note on this clonotype: This may come from a read error, since a much larger clone is one base off. The CDR3 loop is CASSPGPAFTDTQYF. CDR3 coding DNA: TGTGCCAGCAGCCCCGGACCAGCGTTTACAGATACGCAGTATTTT. The chain links TRBV7-9 to TRBJ2-3; no reliable D call. Germline CDR1 is SEHNR and CDR2 is FQNEAQ (reference sequence). The ends were cut back, 5 bases at V and 3 bases at J, with 15 bases in the middle. The CDR3 sequence is 15 residues long. Filled out from reference TRBV7-9 and TRBJ2-3, the complete variable domain reads DTGVSQNPRHKITKRGQNVTFRCDPISEHNRLYWYRQTLGQGPEFLTYFQNEAQLEKSRLLSDRFSAERPKGSFSTLEIQRTEQGDSAMYLCASSPGPAFTDTQYFGPGTRLTVL.

Ten or more counts support this clonotype. The chain recombines TRBV29-1 with TRBJ2-2, with D possibly matching TRBD1 (6 bases). The CDR3 loop spans 13 amino acids. Germline CDR1 is SQVTM and CDR2 is ANQGSEA. Trimming removed 4 bases from V and 4 bases from J, with 10 bases in between. CDR3 sequence: CSVVFRGTGELFF. The CDR3 coding sequence is TGCAGCGTTGTTTTCAGGGGCACCGGGGAGCTGTTTTTT.

About this clonotype: This clone may be a read error of a much larger clone one base away. J is TRBJ2-3 and V is TRBV2, with 8 bases identical to TRBD2. The germline gives CDR1 SNHLY, CDR2 FYNNEI. This CDR3 has 15 residues. Trimming removed 3 bases from V and 4 bases from J; junction bases left unmatched: 6. CDR3 residues: CASSELAGSADTQYF. CDR3 DNA: TGTGCCAGCAGTGAGTTAGCGGGGTCCGCAGATACGCAGTATTTT. Using reference TRBV2 and TRBJ2-3 for the parts outside the CDR3, the full variable domain is EPEVTQTPSHQVTQMGQEVILRCVPISNHLYFYWYRQILGQKVEFLVSFYNNEISEKSEIFDDQFSVERPDGSNFTLKIRSTKLEDSAMYFCASSELAGSADTQYFGPGTRLTVL.

The rearrangement joins TRBV9 to TRBJ2-2, with 9 bases fitting TRBD2. CDR1 and CDR2 (germline): SGDLS, YYNGEE. CDR3 length: 16 residues. V shed 4 bases and J 3 bases; nucleotides not matched to a gene: 7. As DNA, the CDR3 is TGTGCCAGCAGCTCAGGGACTAGCAGCTACACCGGGGAGCTGTTTTTT. It specifies CASSSGTSSYTGELFF.

This clonotype was picked up one time. A read error is possible here, since a much larger clone lies one base away. The gene calls are TRBV20-1 and TRBJ2-3; no clear D gene. The J call is in doubt because the DNA end fits TRBJ1-5 better. The germline gives CDR1 DFQATT, CDR2 SNEGSKA (reference sequence). The CDR3 is 15 residues long. DNA for the CDR3: TGCAGTGCTAGAGATGGTGTGTTACGCACAGATACGCAGCATTTT. Translating it yields CSARDGVLRTDTQHF.

This clonotype was counted between two and nine times. The rearrangement joins TRBV9 to TRBJ1-1; tentative D call: TRBD1 (5 bases). CDR1 and CDR2 from the germline V gene are SGDLS and YYNGEE. This CDR3 has 15 amino acids. Deletions cut 2 bases from V and 4 bases from J, with 15 bases between. The CDR3 DNA reads TGTGCCAGCAGCGTCTCCGGGACCCTGGGCACTGAAGCTTTCTTT. This encodes CASSVSGTLGTEAFF.

V gene TRBV19 combines with J gene TRBJ2-3, with 12 bases matching TRBD2. J lost 10 bases, V lost 7 bases, and 12 bases had no gene match. The CDR3 has 15 amino acids. Germline-derived CDR1 and CDR2 are LNHDA and SQIVND (reference sequence). CDR3 in DNA: TGTGCCAGTACCTCGACTAGCGGGAGCGGTTTGTCGCAGTATTTT. Protein sequence: CASTSTSGSGLSQYF.

This clonotype came up many times. V gene TRBV28 combines with J gene TRBJ2-3, with TRBD2 matching 7 bases. V lost 2 bases to trimming and J lost 5 bases; unmatched junction nucleotides: 4. This CDR3 has 14 amino acids. Per germline, CDR1 MDHEN and CDR2 SYDVKM. The CDR3 coding sequence is TGTGCCAGCAGTTTAGGAGCGGGGTTAGATACGCAGTATTTT. Amino acids: CASSLGAGLDTQYF.

Only a few counts were recorded for this clonotype. The rearrangement uses TRBV29-1 and TRBJ1-4; D may be TRBD1 (5 bases). The CDR3 extends over 13 amino acids. Germline loops: CDR1 SQVTM, CDR2 ANQGSEA. V was shortened by 6 bases and J by 5 bases, with 13 bases between the two germline ends. The CDR3 loop is CSVFGGGNEKLFF. DNA for the CDR3: TGCAGCGTCTTTGGGGGGGGGAATGAAAAACTGTTTTTT.

Many counts were recorded for this clonotype. V is TRBV4-3 and J is TRBJ1-2, with D tentatively TRBD1 (5 bases). CDR3 length: 14 amino acids. Germline values: CDR1 LGHNA, CDR2 YSLEER. Trimming stripped 0 bases from V and 5 bases from J, with 10 bases between. The DNA of the CDR3 is TGCGCCAGCAGCCAAGAGACAGTGTTTTATGGCTACACCTTC. Protein: CASSQETVFYGYTF.

This clonotype was recorded at least ten times. V and J are TRBV20-1 and TRBJ1-1; no reliable D call. The CDR3 is 16 amino acids. Trimming removed 6 bases at V and 4 bases at J, with 24 bases between. The germline V gene has CDR1 DFQATT and CDR2 SNEGSKA (reference sequence). CDR3 nucleotide sequence: TGCAGTGCACCACCTATGGTCGGATATTGGGGCACTGAAGCTTTCTTT. Encoded protein: CSAPPMVGYWGTEAFF.

This clonotype was counted a few times. The rearrangement uses TRBV4-1 and TRBJ2-5; 10 bases align to TRBD2. Germline V gene lookup returns CDR1 MGHRA and CDR2 YSYEKL. CDR3 length: 17 amino acids. V shed 2 bases, J shed 4 bases, and the junction held 10 bases outside the gene matches. The CDR3 DNA reads as TGCGCCAGCAGCCAATTAGCGGGGGGCCGCGATTTAGAGACCCAGTACTTC. Translation gives CASSQLAGGRDLETQYF.

This clonotype was counted between two and nine times. The J gene is TRBJ2-3, the V gene TRBV30; 9 bases align to TRBD2. The junction had 8 bases not matched to a gene; V was cut back by 6 bases and J by 4 bases. CDR3 size: 14 residues. Germline CDR1 GTSNPN, CDR2 SVGIG (reference sequence). CDR3 loop: CACRVAGAADTQYF. For the CDR3, the DNA is TGTGCCTGCCGCGTAGCGGGAGCGGCAGATACGCAGTATTTT. The whole variable domain, remainder taken from reference TRBV30 and TRBJ2-3, is SQTIHQWPATLVQPVGSPLSLECTVEGTSNPNLYWYRQAAGRGLQLLFYSVGIGQISSEVPQNLSASRPQDRQFILSSKKLLLSDSGFYLCACRVAGAADTQYFGPGTRLTVL.

The genes are TRBV4-3 and TRBJ2-1, with D possibly being TRBD2 (6 bases). Trimming took 0 bases from V and 10 from J, leaving 22 bases between them. CDR1 is LGHNA, CDR2 YSLEER, per germline. CDR3 length: 17 residues. The CDR3 reads CASSQDFRGMFSREQFF. The CDR3 nucleotides are TGCGCCAGCAGCCAAGATTTCCGCGGGATGTTTTCGCGAGAGCAGTTCTTC.

This clonotype was recorded a few times. The chain employs TRBV12-3 or TRBV12-4 and TRBJ2-5; D may be TRBD1 (8 bases). The CDR3 runs to 17 residues. Trimming shortened V by 4 bases and J by 4 bases, and 22 bases separated the two germline ends. This CDR3 is CASSSNPTTGEGETQYF. The CDR3 region has the DNA TGTGCCAGCAGTTCAAACCCAACGACAGGGGAGGGAGAGACCCAGTACTTC.

This clonotype was recorded many times. The V gene is TRBV7-8, the J gene TRBJ2-3; perhaps TRBD2 as D (7 bases). V shed 2 bases and J shed 1 base, with 16 bases lying between them. CDR3 length: 17 amino acids. CDR1 and CDR2 from the germline V gene are SGHVS and FQNEAQ. CDR3 loop: CASSLKKGGPGTDTQYF. In DNA form, the CDR3 reads TGTGCCAGCAGCTTAAAGAAGGGGGGGCCGGGCACAGATACGCAGTATTTT. Based on the CDR3 plus reference TRBV7-8 and TRBJ2-3, the full variable domain is GAGVSQSPRYKVAKRGQDVALRCDPISGHVSLFWYQQALGQGPEFLTYFQNEAQLDKSGLPSDRFFAERPEGSVSTLKIQRTQQEDSAVYLCASSLKKGGPGTDTQYFGPGTRLTVL.

This clonotype was recorded only once. A much larger clone differs by one base, so this may be a read error. The genes are TRBV11-2 and TRBJ2-7; no definite D call. The CDR3 loop spans 13 amino acids. Germline values: CDR1 SGHAT, CDR2 FQNNGV. This CDR3 is CASSLRTPYERYF. The DNA of the CDR3 is TGTGCCAGCAGCTTGAGAACCCCCTACGAGCGGTACTTC.

About this clonotype: A much more abundant neighbour one base away suggests this may be a read error. Written as DNA, the CDR3 is TGTGCCAGCAGTTTACCTAGCGGGAGTACGGACGAGCGGTACTTC. This encodes CASSLPSGSTDERYF. The chain couples TRBV28 to TRBJ2-7; 10 bases line up with TRBD2. There are 15 residues in the CDR3. The germline V gene encodes CDR1 MDHEN and CDR2 SYDVKM.

This clonotype was seen repeatedly, ten times or more. The rearrangement links TRBV14 to TRBJ2-3, with a tentative D call TRBD1 (6 bases). The V gene's germline CDR1 is SGHDN and CDR2 FVKESK. The CDR3 is made up of 15 amino acids. V shed 0 bases and J shed 3 bases, with 10 bases lying between them. The CDR3 coding sequence is TGTGCCAGCAGCCAAGACGTTACAGGGACAGATACGCAGTATTTT. Translation gives CASSQDVTGTDTQYF. The variable domain in full, completed from reference TRBV14 and TRBJ2-3, reads EAGVTQFPSHSVIEKGQTVTLRCDPISGHDNLYWYRRVMGKEIKFLLHFVKESKQDESGMPNNRFLAERTGGTYSTLKVQPAELEDSGVYFCASSQDVTGTDTQYFGPGTRLTVL.